Below, 3 T cell receptor beta chains from the same sample are listed, as sequenced in a study of T cell repertoires in cytomegalovirus infection. TCRdb ran MiXCR on the reads and lists one entry per CDR3 protein. Of just under 500,000 distinct CDR3 sequences detected, about 33% appear once; the ten largest clones hold 15% to 20%. No cognate antigen is known for these TCRs. Here the sequenced sample was cultured PBMCs, taken from culture after CMV antigen stimulation. The receptors originated from a human donor in good health (CMV status not recorded). Some clones in this sample may be carry-over from other donors' samples.

This clonotype was seen at least ten times. V and J are TRBV7-8 and TRBJ2-7; TRBD1 agrees at 9 bases. Germline assignment: CDR1 SGHVS and CDR2 FQNEAQ. J was trimmed by 7 bases and V by 10 bases; bases with no gene match: 5. This CDR3 comprises 11 residues. The CDR3 bases are TGTGCCACCCAGACAGGGGGGGAGCAGTACTTC. Protein product: CATQTGGEQYF.

In this sample, this clonotype turned up a few times. The J gene is TRBJ2-7, the V gene TRBV6-2 or TRBV6-3; D not certain. The length of the CDR3 is 13 residues. CDR1 is MNHEY, CDR2 SVGEGT, per germline. Trimming took off 4 bases at V and 2 bases at J, with 9 bases between the two ends. The DNA for the CDR3 is TGTGCCAGCAGTTTGCAGACAACCTACGAGCAGTACTTC. This gives the protein CASSLQTTYEQYF.

This clonotype was observed a handful of times. The rearrangement uses TRBV7-2 and TRBJ1-2; D ambiguous. V was pared by 6 bases and J by 5 bases, with 16 bases between. In germline, CDR1 is SGHTA, CDR2 FQGNSA. The CDR3 spans 14 residues. The CDR3 region has the DNA TGTGCCAGCAGTCTAGACCTCTGGCAATATGGCTACACCTTC. It is translated as CASSLDLWQYGYTF.